The sequence of this T cell receptor (beta chain) was determined in a study of T cell responses to AZD1222 COVID-19 vaccine. The study's findings and limits: Spike-specific TCR depth and breadth grew after two AZD1222 doses. The reported proportion of spike-specific TCRs targeting unmutated variant regions was nearly half.

With respect to this clone: The target antigen is unknown.

Profiled with immunoSEQ multiplex PCR; TCRdb holds only in-frame clones, not every one. The sample includes about 150,000 clones, roughly 91% of them seen just once. The receptor's source is an adult who received the AZD1222 COVID-19 vaccine. Sequenced here: peripheral blood, sampled 28 days after the second AZD1222 dose.

CDR3: CASSQGSGPPDTQYF. The CDR3 coding sequence is TGCGCCAGCAGCCAAGGAAGCGGCCCCCCAGATACGCAGTATTTT. The V gene is TRBV4-1, the J gene TRBJ2-3; D perhaps matches TRBD2 (5 bases). The CDR3 extends over 15 amino acids. Trimming took 1 base from V and 4 from J, leaving 12 bases between them. From germline, CDR1 is MGHRA and CDR2 YSYEKL.